What follows are 2 T cell receptor beta chains derived from one specimen sequenced in a study of monozygotic twins with inflammatory bowel disease. No DNA is given; TCRdb re-called the 5' RACE reads and lists each CDR3 protein once. The sample table includes under 130,000 distinct CDR3 sequences. Source material: blood. The receptors derive from a human donor with ulcerative colitis or Crohn's disease, or a healthy co-twin of an affected twin (not recorded which).

This chain joins TRBV4-3 and TRBJ2-2. This CDR3 is 15 amino acids long. In germline, CDR1 is LGHNA, CDR2 YSLEER. The CDR3 is CASSQGRTNTGELFF.

The chain combines TRBV7-2 with TRBJ2-7. This CDR3 contains 15 residues. CDR1 and CDR2 (germline): SGHTA, FQGNSA. The CDR3 loop is CASRRTRGGSYEQYF.